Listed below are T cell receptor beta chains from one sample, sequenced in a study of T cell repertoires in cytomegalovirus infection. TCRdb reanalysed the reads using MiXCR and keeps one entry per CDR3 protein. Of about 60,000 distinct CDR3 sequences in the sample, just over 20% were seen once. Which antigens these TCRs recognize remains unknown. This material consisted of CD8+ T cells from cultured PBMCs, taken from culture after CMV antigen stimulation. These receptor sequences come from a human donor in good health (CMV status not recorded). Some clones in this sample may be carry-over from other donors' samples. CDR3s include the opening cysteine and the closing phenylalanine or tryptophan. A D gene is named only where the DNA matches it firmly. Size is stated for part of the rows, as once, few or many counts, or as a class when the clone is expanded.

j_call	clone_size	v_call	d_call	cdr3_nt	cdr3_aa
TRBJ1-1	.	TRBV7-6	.	TGTGCCAGCAGCTTAGCGTGGCAGCCCAGCACTGAAGCTTTCTTT	CASSLAWQPSTEAFF
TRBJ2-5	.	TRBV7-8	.	TGTGCCAGCAGCTTAACGTCAGAGACCCAGTACTTC	CASSLTSETQYF
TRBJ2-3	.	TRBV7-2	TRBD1	TGTGCCAGCAGGTTCCGGGACAGGGCGACAGATACGCAGTATTTT	CASRFRDRATDTQYF
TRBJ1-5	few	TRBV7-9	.	TGTGCCAGCAGCTCATCTGGACAGCCCCAGCATTTT	CASSSSGQPQHF
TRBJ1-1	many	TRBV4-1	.	TGCGCCAGCAGCCAGGTCCCCCTGGGGACTGAAGCTTTCTTT	CASSQVPLGTEAFF
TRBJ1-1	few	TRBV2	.	TGTGCCAGCAGTGGGGTAGCTGAAGCTTTCTTT	CASSGVAEAFF
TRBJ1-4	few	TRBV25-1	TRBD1	TGTGCCAGCAGCCGGAGGGACAGGGGTTCAACTAATGAAAAACTGTTTTTT	CASSRRDRGSTNEKLFF
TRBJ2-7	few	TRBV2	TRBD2	TGTGCCAGCACCTTAGGGGGACTAGCGGGCGAGCAGTACTTC	CASTLGGLAGEQYF
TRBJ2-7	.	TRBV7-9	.	TGTGCCAGCAGCTCCGACGGCCGATCCTACGAGCAGTACTTC	CASSSDGRSYEQYF
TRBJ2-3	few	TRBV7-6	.	TGTGCCAGCAGCTCCCGGGGCGCGGGGCGGACAGATACGCAGTATTTT	CASSSRGAGRTDTQYF
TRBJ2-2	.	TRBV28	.	TGTGCCAGCAGTTTAGGGCAGGTGTTAGCCGGGGAGCTGTTTTTT	CASSLGQVLAGELFF
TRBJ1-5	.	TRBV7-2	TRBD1	TGTGCCAGCAGCCCCGGATTGGGACAGGGGGAGAGGCTTAGCAATCAGCCCCAGCATTTT	CASSPGLGQGERLSNQPQHF
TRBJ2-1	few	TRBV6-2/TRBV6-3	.	TGTGCCAGCAGTGGGTGGAGCCCAAGCTACAATGAGCAGTTCTTC	CASSGWSPSYNEQFF
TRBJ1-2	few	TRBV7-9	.	TGTGCCAGCAGCTCTAGCCTCTCGGGGTTTAAGGATATAGACTATGGCTACACCTTC	CASSSSLSGFKDIDYGYTF
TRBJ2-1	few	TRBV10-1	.	TGCGCCAGCAGTGCGGGGGGCCTCCCCTGGGATGAGCAGTTCTTC	CASSAGGLPWDEQFF
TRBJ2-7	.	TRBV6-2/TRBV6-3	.	TGTGCCAGCAGTTATCATCCCGGCCAGGCCTACGAGCAGTACTTC	CASSYHPGQAYEQYF
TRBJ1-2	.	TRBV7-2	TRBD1	TGTGCCAGCAGCTTAGGGAAGAGGGACAGCCAGGACTATGGCTACACCTTC	CASSLGKRDSQDYGYTF
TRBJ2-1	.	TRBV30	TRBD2	TGTGCCTGGAGTGTACGACGACTAGCGGGGGGGCCCGGGGGAGATGAGCAGTTCTTC	CAWSVRRLAGGPGGDEQFF
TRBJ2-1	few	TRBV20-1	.	TGCAGTGCTAGAGATGAGGGGAAATCCTACAATGAGCAGTTCTTC	CSARDEGKSYNEQFF
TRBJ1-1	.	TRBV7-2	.	TGTGCCAGCAGCAAGCTGGACGGGTTGAACACTGAAGCTTTCTTT	CASSKLDGLNTEAFF
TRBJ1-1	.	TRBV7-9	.	TGTGCCAGCAGCCCGGGACATGGAAACACTGAAGCTTTCTTT	CASSPGHGNTEAFF
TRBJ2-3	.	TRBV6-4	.	TGTGCCAGCAGTGAGGGACTGGCAAGCACAGATACGCAGTATTTT	CASSEGLASTDTQYF
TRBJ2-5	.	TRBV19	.	TGTGCCAGTAGTACGTCGGACCAAGAGACCCAGTACTTC	CASSTSDQETQYF
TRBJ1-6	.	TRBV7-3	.	TGTGCCAGCAGCTTAAACGGTCCGCTCGTGGATTCACCCCTCCACTTT	CASSLNGPLVDSPLHF
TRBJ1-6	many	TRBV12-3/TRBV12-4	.	TGTGCCAGCAGTTTTTTTCTGGGACATCGGCCCCTCCACTTT	CASSFFLGHRPLHF
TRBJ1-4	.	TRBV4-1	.	TGCGCCAGCAGCTCCCCGAATTGGGGCAATGAAAAACTGTTTTTT	CASSSPNWGNEKLFF
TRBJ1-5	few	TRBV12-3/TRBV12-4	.	TGTGCCAGCAGTTGGGAGGTGTGGGAAAATCAGCCCCAGCATTTT	CASSWEVWENQPQHF
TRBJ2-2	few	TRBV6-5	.	TGTGCCAGCAGTTACTCGATGGGTTTTAACACCGGGGAGCTGTTTTTT	CASSYSMGFNTGELFF
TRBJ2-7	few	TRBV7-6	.	TGTGCCAGCAGCTTAAAGGGGGACGAGCAGTACTTC	CASSLKGDEQYF
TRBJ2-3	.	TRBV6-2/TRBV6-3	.	TGTGCCCGCACCCCCCTGATGCAGAACGAAGATACGCAGTATTTT	CARTPLMQNEDTQYF
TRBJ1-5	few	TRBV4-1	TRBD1	TGCGCCAGCAGCCGGGACAGGGGCGACAATCAGCCCCAGCATTTT	CASSRDRGDNQPQHF
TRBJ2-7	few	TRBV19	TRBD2	TGTGCCAGTAGTATCACGGGAGGGGGCTACGAGCAGTACTTC	CASSITGGGYEQYF
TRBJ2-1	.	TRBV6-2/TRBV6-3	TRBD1	TGTGCCAGCAGTCAATACGCCGGGACAGGGGGCAATGAGCAGTTCTTC	CASSQYAGTGGNEQFF
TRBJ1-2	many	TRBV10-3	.	TGTGCCATCAGTGAGCTTGAAATGAGACGGCAGGTTACTAACTATGGCTACACCTTC	CAISELEMRRQVTNYGYTF
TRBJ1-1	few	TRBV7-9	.	TGTGCCAGCAGCTCCCGGTACACTGAAGCTTTCTTT	CASSSRYTEAFF
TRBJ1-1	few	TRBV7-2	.	TGTGCCAGCAGCTTAGACTCAGGGGATGGCACTGAAGCTTTCTTT	CASSLDSGDGTEAFF
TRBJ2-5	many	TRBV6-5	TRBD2	TGTGCCAGCAGTTACTCGCTGGGGGGGGAGACCCAGTACTTC	CASSYSLGGETQYF
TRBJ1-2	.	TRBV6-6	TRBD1	TGTGCCAGCAGCCGACAGGGTGACTATGGCTACACCTTC	CASSRQGDYGYTF
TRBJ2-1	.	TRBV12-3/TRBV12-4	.	TGTGCCAGCAGGTTCCTGACTAGAGGTGAGCAGTTCTTC	CASRFLTRGEQFF
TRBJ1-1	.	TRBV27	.	TGTGCCAGCACGCAGGGAGGGGCCGGTGAAGCTTTCTTT	CASTQGGAGEAFF